This entry concerns a single TCR beta chain. What it binds is not known. The data originate from a study of T-cell memory formation after mild COVID-19. Across the study: TCR clusters were largely donor specific. Study-wide points: Day 15 to 85 contracting clones showed balanced CD4/CD8; later expanders leaned CD4+.

TCRdb re-called the 5' RACE reads through MiXCR, storing one row per CDR3 protein. The table includes 450,000 to 650,000 distinct CDR3 sequences, roughly 18% detected once. V dropped 7 bases and J dropped 0 bases, with 19 bases sitting between them. This CDR3 contains 17 residues. The chain couples TRBV12-3 or TRBV12-4 to TRBJ1-5; D is perhaps TRBD1 (5 bases). The sequence derives from an adult woman who had mild COVID-19 (a few samples of this study predate the infection). Cell type and time point are not known. Material for sequencing was PBMCs or a T cell subset sorted from them (not recorded which). The CDR3 spells CASNSWGGASSNQPQHF. In nucleotides, the CDR3 is TGTGCCAGCAACTCTTGGGGCGGAGCGTCTAGCAATCAGCCCCAGCATTTT.